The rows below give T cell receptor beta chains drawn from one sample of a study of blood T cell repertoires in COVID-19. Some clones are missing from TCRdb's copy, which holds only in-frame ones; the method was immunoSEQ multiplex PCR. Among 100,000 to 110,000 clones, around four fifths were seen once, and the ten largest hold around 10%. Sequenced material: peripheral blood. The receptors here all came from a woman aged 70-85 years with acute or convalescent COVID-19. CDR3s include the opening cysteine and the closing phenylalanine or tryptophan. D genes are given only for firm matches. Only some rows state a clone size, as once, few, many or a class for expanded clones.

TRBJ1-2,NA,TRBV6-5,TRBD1,TGTGCCAGCAGTTACGGACAGGGGGGCTATGGCTACACCTTC,CASSYGQGGYGYTF
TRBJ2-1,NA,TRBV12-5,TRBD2,TGTGCTAGTGGTTTTAGACTAGCGGGGGGTAATGAGCAGTTCTTC,CASGFRLAGGNEQFF
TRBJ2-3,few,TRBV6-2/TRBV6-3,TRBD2,TGTGCCAGCAGTTATCAAGCGGGGGCAGATACGCAGTATTTT,CASSYQAGADTQYF
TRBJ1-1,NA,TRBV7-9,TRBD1,TGTGCCAGCAGCTTCCGGGACAGGGGAGTGAACACTGAAGCTTTCTTT,CASSFRDRGVNTEAFF
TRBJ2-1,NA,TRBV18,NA,TGTGCCAGCTCACCAAGACAGGCAAACAATGAGCAGTTCTTC,CASSPRQANNEQFF
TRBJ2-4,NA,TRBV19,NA,TGTGCCAGTAGTCCCCGGGACTTCTCGGGCTCCAAAAACATTCAGTACTTC,CASSPRDFSGSKNIQYF
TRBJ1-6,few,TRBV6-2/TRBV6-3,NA,TGTGCCAGCAGTTACACGGAGAATTCACCCCTCCACTTT,CASSYTENSPLHF
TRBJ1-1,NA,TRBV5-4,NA,TGTGCCAGCAGCTTTGGCGGACAGAAGATGAACACTGAAGCTTTCTTT,CASSFGGQKMNTEAFF
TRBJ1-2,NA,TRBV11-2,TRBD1,TGTGCCAGCAGCTTGGGACAGGGATATGATGGCTACACCTTC,CASSLGQGYDGYTF
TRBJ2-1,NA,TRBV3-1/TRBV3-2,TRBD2,TGTGCCAGCAGCCAAGATGCCTTGGGAGTACTAGCGGGGACCTTCAATGAGCAGTTCTTC,CASSQDALGVLAGTFNEQFF
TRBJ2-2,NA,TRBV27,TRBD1,TGTGCCAAAGCGGGACAGGGGTGGACCGGGGAGCTGTTTTTT,CAKAGQGWTGELFF
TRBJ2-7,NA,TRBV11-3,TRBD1,TGTGCCAGCACCAGAGACAGGGGGGATGCCTACGAGCAGTACTTC,CASTRDRGDAYEQYF
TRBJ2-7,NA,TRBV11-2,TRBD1,TGTGCCAGCAGCCTCGGACAGGGCCTATCCTACGAGCAGTACTTC,CASSLGQGLSYEQYF
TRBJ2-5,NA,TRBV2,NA,TGTGCCAGCAGTAAAGAAATAAGCAGTGGGACAGGCCTTCGCGGGAGGACCCAGTACTTC,CASSKEISSGTGLRGRTQYF
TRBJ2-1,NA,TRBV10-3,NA,TGTGCCATCAGTGACGGTAGCACCTACAATGAGCAGTTCTTC,CAISDGSTYNEQFF
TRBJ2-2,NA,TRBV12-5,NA,TGTGCTAGTGGTAGTGGACAGCCAGTTAACACCGGGGAGCTGTTTTTT,CASGSGQPVNTGELFF
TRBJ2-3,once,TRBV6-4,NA,TGTGCCAGAAGTGACCCCGATCCGGTTATAACAGATACGCAGTATTTT,CARSDPDPVITDTQYF
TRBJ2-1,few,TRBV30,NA,TGTGCCCGGATGGGCGGGGCGGGGGCAACTGAGCAGTTCTTC,CARMGGAGATEQFF
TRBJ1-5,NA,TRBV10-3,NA,TGTGCCATCAGTGACCTCGACAACCAGCCCCAGCATTTT,CAISDLDNQPQHF
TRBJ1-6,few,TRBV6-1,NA,TGTGCCAGCAGTGAGCATGGGGGGAGGGGTAATTCACCCCTCCACTTT,CASSEHGGRGNSPLHF
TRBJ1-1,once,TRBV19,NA,TGTGCCAGCCTCCCCCTGCGAGTGCCCACTGAAGCTTTCTTT,CASLPLRVPTEAFF
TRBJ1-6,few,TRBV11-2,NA,TGTGCCAGCAGCTTAGTTAGCAATAATTCACCCCTCCACTTT,CASSLVSNNSPLHF
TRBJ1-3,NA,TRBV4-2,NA,TGTGCCAGCACTCCAGGGGCATCTGGAAACACCATATATTTT,CASTPGASGNTIYF
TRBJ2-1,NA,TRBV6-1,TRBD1,TGTGCCAGCAGTGAGGGACAGGGACTGAGTGAGCAGTTCTTC,CASSEGQGLSEQFF
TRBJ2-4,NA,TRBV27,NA,TGTGCCAGCAGTGCGGCGGGTAGCGGCGGCAAAAACATTCAGTACTTC,CASSAAGSGGKNIQYF
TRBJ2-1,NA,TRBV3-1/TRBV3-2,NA,TGTGCCACGGGGGAGAGCTCCTACAATGAGCAGTTCTTC,CATGESSYNEQFF
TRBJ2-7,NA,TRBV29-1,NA,TGCAGCGCTAGGGACACCGCGAACTCCTACGAGCAGTACTTC,CSARDTANSYEQYF
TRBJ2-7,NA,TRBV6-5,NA,TGTGCCAGCAGGGATACAGGGTCCGAGCAGTACTTC,CASRDTGSEQYF
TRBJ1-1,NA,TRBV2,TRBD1,TGTGCCAGCAGGAGGGGAGGACAGGTAACTTTCTTT,CASRRGGQVTFF
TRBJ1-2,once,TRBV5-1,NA,TGCGCCAGCAGCCCCCGGGGGGAGAATGGCTACACCTTC,CASSPRGENGYTF
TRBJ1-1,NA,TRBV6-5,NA,TGTGCCACGGCTAGAGGAAACACTGAAGCTTTCTTT,CATARGNTEAFF
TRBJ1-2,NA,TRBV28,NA,TGTGCCAGCAGTTTAAAACAGGACTATGGCTACACCTTC,CASSLKQDYGYTF
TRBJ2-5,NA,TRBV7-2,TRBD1,TGTGCCAGCAGCTTGGGGACAGGGTTGGAGACCCAGTACTTC,CASSLGTGLETQYF
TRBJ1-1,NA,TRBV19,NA,TGTGCCAGCGGCGTCCGGGGATCGAACACTGAAGCTTTCTTT,CASGVRGSNTEAFF
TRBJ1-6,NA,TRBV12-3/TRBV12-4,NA,TGTGCCAGCCGTCCGGGTAATTCACCCCTCCACTTT,CASRPGNSPLHF
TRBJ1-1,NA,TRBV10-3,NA,TGTGCCGTTTCGGGAGGGCTACGAGGCACTGAAGCTTTCTTT,CAVSGGLRGTEAFF
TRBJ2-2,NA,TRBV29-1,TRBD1,TGCAGCGTTGGCAGGACAGGGGGCCACGGGGAGCTGTTTTTT,CSVGRTGGHGELFF
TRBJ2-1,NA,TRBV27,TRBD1,TGTGCCAGCAGTTTGACAGGGACGGGTGAGCAGTTCTTC,CASSLTGTGEQFF
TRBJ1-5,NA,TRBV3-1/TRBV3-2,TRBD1,TGTGCCAGCAGCCTAACAGGGGACAATCAGCCCCAGCATTTT,CASSLTGDNQPQHF
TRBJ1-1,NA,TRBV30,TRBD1,TGTGCGATCCGCATAAACAGGGGGGGGACTGAAGCTTTCTTT,CAIRINRGGTEAFF